The 7 T cell receptor beta chains in this list originate from one sample, sequenced in a study of PD-1 blockade in classical Hodgkin lymphoma. Measured with immunoSEQ multiplex PCR; TCRdb has only the in-frame clones, and not every one. The repertoire includes about 15,000 clones, 85% to 90% of them detected once, and 4% to 5.5% sits in the top ten. The patients all showed relapse after autologous stem cell transplantation, while their brentuximab vedotin exposure varied. The sequenced sample was peripheral blood mononuclear cells (PBMCs), obtained at baseline. The receptors derive from a human donor with classical Hodgkin lymphoma.

The chain combines TRBV27 with TRBJ1-2; D is perhaps TRBD1 (6 bases). V was cut by 3 bases and J by 2 bases, with 10 bases left in between. Germline assignment: CDR1 MNHEY and CDR2 SMNVEV (reference sequence). The CDR3 contains 14 residues. CDR3 loop: CASSFAGANYGYTF. CDR3 bases: TGTGCCAGCAGTTTTGCGGGGGCGAACTATGGCTACACCTTC.

The chain couples TRBV27 to TRBJ1-2, with 10 bases matching TRBD1. V dropped 5 bases and J dropped 4; count of bases not matched to a gene: 10. This CDR3 contains 16 residues. Looked up from germline, CDR1 is MNHEY and CDR2 is SMNVEV (reference sequence). The CDR3 DNA follows: TGTGCCAGCAGTGCCGACAGGGGGCCGTACATCTATGGCTACACCTTC. Translation gives CASSADRGPYIYGYTF.

This chain uses TRBV7-2 with TRBJ2-5; no reliable D call. Trimming pared 5 bases from V and 2 bases from J, leaving 18 bases between. The germline V gene encodes CDR1 SGHTA and CDR2 FQGNSA. The CDR3 is 16 residues long. The CDR3 reads CASSAPPARSQETQYF. CDR3 in DNA: TGTGCCAGCAGCGCCCCCCCCGCGAGGAGTCAAGAGACCCAGTACTTC.

The gene calls are TRBV19 and TRBJ1-6, with D possibly TRBD1 on 5 matching bases. CDR1 and CDR2 from the germline V gene are LNHDA and SQIVND (reference sequence). V lost 9 bases and J 4 bases, leaving 22 bases between the germline ends. The CDR3 spans 17 residues. CDR3 sequence reads: CASAGRRIPFYNSPLHF. The CDR3 DNA reads as TGTGCCAGCGCGGGACGTCGCATACCTTTTTATAATTCACCCCTCCACTTT.

The V and J genes are TRBV2 and TRBJ1-5; 8 nucleotides agree with TRBD1. The V and J ends lost 6 bases and 0 bases, in that order; junction bases with no gene match: 4. Per the germline V gene, CDR1 is SNHLY and CDR2 is FYNNEI. This CDR3 has 15 residues. CDR3 loop: CASRSTGASNQPQHF. CDR3 bases: TGTGCCAGCAGGTCGACAGGGGCTAGCAATCAGCCCCAGCATTTT.

This clone showed up just once. This sequence joins TRBV5-5 and TRBJ1-5; 12 nucleotides match TRBD1. The germline CDR1 and CDR2 sequences are SGHKS and YYEKEE (reference sequence). V dropped 4 bases and J dropped 1; count of bases not matched to a gene: 3. The CDR3 is 16 amino acids. The CDR3 here is CASSAGQGASNQPQHF. The CDR3 DNA sequence: TGTGCCAGCAGCGCGGGACAGGGGGCGAGCAATCAGCCCCAGCATTTT.

J is TRBJ2-2 and V is TRBV6-6; D possibly corresponds to TRBD1 (5 bases). The germline V gene encodes CDR1 MNHNY and CDR2 SVGAGI (reference sequence). The CDR3 length is 12 residues. The germline V and J ends were trimmed by 2 bases and 8 bases, with 6 bases remaining between them. CDR3 bases: TGTGCCAGCAGTTACGGGGCGGGGGAGCTGTTTTTT. Translating it yields CASSYGAGELFF.